This T cell receptor beta chain was profiled in a study of shared clonotypes between healthy human individuals. Evenly divided among several immunoSEQ plates was the genomic DNA of each subset. The assay was immunoSEQ multiplex PCR, and TCRdb's table has in-frame clones only and misses some. The data contain about 2.4 million clones, approximately 90% of them singletons. The CDR3 length is 13 residues. The germline CDR1 and CDR2 sequences are MNHEY and SVGAGI. V lost 2 bases, J lost 6 bases, and 3 bases stayed unmatched. The chain has TRBV6-5 and TRBJ1-2, with 7 bases that match TRBD1. Sequenced input: naive CD4+ T cells sorted from blood. Specified subset: CD45RA+ positively selected. This TCR derives from a man aged 18 to 35 in good health. CDR3 bases: TGTGCCAGCAGTTACGGGACAGCGAATGGCTACACCTTC. Amino acids: CASSYGTANGYTF.